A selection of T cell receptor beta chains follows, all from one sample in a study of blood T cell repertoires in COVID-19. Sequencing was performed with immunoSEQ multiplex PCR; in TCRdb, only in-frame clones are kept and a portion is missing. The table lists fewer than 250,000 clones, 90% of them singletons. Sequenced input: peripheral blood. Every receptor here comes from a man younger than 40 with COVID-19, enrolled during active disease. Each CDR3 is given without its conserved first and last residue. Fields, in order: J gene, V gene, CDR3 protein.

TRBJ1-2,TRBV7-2,ASRGQGADGYT
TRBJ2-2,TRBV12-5,ASGLARGQGSSGELF
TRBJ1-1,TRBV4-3,ASSALPEGNTEAF
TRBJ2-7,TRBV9,ASSVGTSVSYEQY
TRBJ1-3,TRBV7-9,ASSLARGNFRGNTIY
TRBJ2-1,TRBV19,ASSIGGLAGLYNEQF
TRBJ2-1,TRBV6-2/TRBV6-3,ASSRLAYNEQF
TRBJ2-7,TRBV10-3,ALSPGQQGGGDEQY
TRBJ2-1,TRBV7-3,ASSSPSGQGYNEQF
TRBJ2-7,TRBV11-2,ASSLEGTSYEQY
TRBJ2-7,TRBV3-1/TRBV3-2,ASSRLAGEYEQY
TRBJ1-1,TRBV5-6,ASSLVAVQNTEAF
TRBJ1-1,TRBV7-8,ASSPSGQGVTEAF
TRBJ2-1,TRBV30,AWSVTGDNEQF
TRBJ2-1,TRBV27,ASSPATSGRARGTYNEQF
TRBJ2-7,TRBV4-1,ASSPGTGWDEQY
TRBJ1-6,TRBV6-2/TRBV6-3,ASSYWARGISYNSPLH
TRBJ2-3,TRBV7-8,ASSYRVSTDTQY
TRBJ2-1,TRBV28,ASSFPERSYNEQF
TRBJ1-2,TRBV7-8,ASSQGRGNYGYT
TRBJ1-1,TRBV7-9,ASSLRLGEAF
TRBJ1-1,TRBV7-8,ASSLRVMNTEAF
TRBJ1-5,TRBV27,ASSHTGSNQPQH
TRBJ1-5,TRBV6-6,ASSSDTGVRNQPQH
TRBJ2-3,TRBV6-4,ASSTGLAGGRNTQY
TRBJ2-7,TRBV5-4,ASSYGTGSYEQY
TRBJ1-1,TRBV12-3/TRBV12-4,ASRLESLEAF
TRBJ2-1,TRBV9,ASSVERLDGEQF
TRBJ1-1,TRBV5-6,ASSTPGKPEAF
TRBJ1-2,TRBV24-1,ATSDARGSGGYT
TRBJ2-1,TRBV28,ASSLFSSGSFNEQF
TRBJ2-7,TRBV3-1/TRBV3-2,ASSLGQGTYEQY
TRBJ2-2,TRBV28,ASSFDFRELF
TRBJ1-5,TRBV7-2,ASSFVGVNSNQPQH
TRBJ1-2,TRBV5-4,ASSLTGGSYGYT
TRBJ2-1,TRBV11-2,ASSSDVRLAGKNEQF
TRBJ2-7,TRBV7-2,ASSSPVGGYEQY
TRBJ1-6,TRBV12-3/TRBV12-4,ASSLGRNSPLH
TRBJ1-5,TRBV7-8,ASSLTTGDQPQH
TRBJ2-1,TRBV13,ASSYGTSGRSPYNEQF
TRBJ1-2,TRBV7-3,ASSLQGKGYT
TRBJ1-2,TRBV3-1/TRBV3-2,ASTSDRANGGYT
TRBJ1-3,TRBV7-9,ASSLGRSGNTIY
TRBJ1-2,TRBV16,ASSQDQGAGYT
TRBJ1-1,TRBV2,AGQPPGAGQATEAF
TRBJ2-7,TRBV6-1,ASSAGSSGSFGEQY
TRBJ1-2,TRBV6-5,ASSWQWTGTGGGYT
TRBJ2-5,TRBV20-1,SAQQETQY
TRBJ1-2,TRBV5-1,ASKGQGADYGYT
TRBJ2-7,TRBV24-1,ATSDSTGAATYEQY
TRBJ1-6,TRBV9,ASSRRDKDSPLH
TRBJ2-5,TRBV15,ATSREQRVRETQY
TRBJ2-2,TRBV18,ASSPGDSNTGELF